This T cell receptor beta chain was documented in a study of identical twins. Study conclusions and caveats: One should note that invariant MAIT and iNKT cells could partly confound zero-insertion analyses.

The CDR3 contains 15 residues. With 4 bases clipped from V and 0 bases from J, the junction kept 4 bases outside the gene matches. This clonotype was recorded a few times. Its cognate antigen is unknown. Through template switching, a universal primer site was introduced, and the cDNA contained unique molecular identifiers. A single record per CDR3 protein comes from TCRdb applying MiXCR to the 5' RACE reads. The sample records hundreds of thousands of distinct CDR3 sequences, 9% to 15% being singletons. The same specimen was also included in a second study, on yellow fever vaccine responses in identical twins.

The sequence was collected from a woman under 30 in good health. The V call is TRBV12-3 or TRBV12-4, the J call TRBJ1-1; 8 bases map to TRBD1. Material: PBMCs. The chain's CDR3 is CASSWQGAVNTEAFF. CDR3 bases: TGTGCCAGCAGTTGGCAGGGGGCTGTGAACACTGAAGCTTTCTTT.